This T cell receptor (beta chain) is from a study of identical twins. Germline assignment: CDR1 SEHNR and CDR2 FQNEAQ (reference sequence). J lost 4 bases, V lost 4 bases, and 9 bases had no gene match. CDR3 size: 15 residues. This clonotype turned up a few times. Template switching supplied a universal primer site; unique molecular identifiers were carried on the cDNA. TCRdb recomputed calls from the 5' RACE reads with MiXCR, one row per CDR3 protein. The sample includes 250,000 or so distinct CDR3 sequences, about 12% of them seen just once. This same sample was also taken into another study, of yellow fever vaccine responses in identical twins. From that second work: Twins' vaccine T cell responses were reported to seem partly convergent and partly personalized.

The sequence derives from a woman aged 18-29 years in good health. The chain uses TRBV7-9 and TRBJ2-5; 7 bases match TRBD2. Sequencing was done on a sample of memory (CD45RO+) T cells sorted from blood. The DNA for the CDR3 is TGTGCCAGCAGCTCCCGCGGGGGAGACGGAGAGACCCAGTACTTC. Protein: CASSSRGGDGETQYF.